The next 32 T cell receptor beta chains were all read from a single sample in a study of response to subunit inactivated influenza vaccine. TCRdb redid the calling of the RT-PCR reads with MiXCR, one entry per CDR3 protein. The table lists 540,000 or so distinct CDR3 sequences, 10% to 15% of them singletons. The sequences come from PBMCs from blood, collected roughly 48 days after vaccination. The receptors derive from a man aged 45 to 65 who received an inactivated influenza vaccine.

This clonotype was counted between two and nine times. V gene TRBV5-1 combines with J gene TRBJ2-1, with D possibly TRBD1 on 7 matching bases. V lost 6 bases and J lost 6, with 22 bases in between. The CDR3 spans 16 residues. Germline loops: CDR1 SGHRS, CDR2 YFSETQ. CDR3 amino acids: CASTLGGTPGGNEQFF. The CDR3 DNA is TGCGCCAGCACCCTTGGTGGGACTCCAGGGGGCAATGAGCAGTTCTTC.

The rearrangement uses TRBV15 and TRBJ1-1; D is uncertain. Germline-derived CDR1 and CDR2 are LNHNV and YYDKDF (reference sequence). There are 14 residues in the CDR3. V lost 3 bases and J 0 bases, leaving 8 bases between the germline ends. The CDR3 reads CATSRRPMNTEAFF. The DNA of the CDR3 is TGTGCCACCAGCAGGAGACCCATGAACACTGAAGCTTTCTTT.

The chain combines TRBV7-2 with TRBJ2-1; the D gene is possibly TRBD2 (6 bases). The V end was cut by 5 bases, the J end by 2 bases, with 13 bases between. CDR1 is SGHTA, CDR2 FQGNSA, per germline. The CDR3 is made up of 15 amino acids. The CDR3 DNA follows: TGTGCCAGCAGCCCGACTAGGGGAACCTACAATGAGCAGTTCTTC. It specifies CASSPTRGTYNEQFF.

The genes are TRBV6-2 or TRBV6-3 and TRBJ2-1; D remains ambiguous. Germline CDR1 reads MNHEY; CDR2 reads SVGEGT. The V gene lost 5 bases and the J gene lost 7 bases, with 12 bases spanning the gap. The CDR3 contains 13 residues. In DNA form, the CDR3 reads TGTGCCAGCAGTGACACTGTCTTGAATGAGCAGTTCTTC. It translates to CASSDTVLNEQFF.

This clonotype was detected many times. The CDR3 here is CASSWLGENEQFF. The CDR3, as DNA: TGTGCCAGCAGTTGGTTGGGGGAGAATGAGCAGTTCTTC. The J gene is TRBJ2-1, the V gene TRBV2; D is perhaps TRBD1 or TRBD2 (5 bases each). CDR1 and CDR2 from the germline V gene are SNHLY and FYNNEI. CDR3 length equals 13 residues. V lost 5 bases and J lost 7, with 12 bases in between.

This clonotype was recorded at least ten times. The chain carries TRBV28 and TRBJ1-2; 10 bases agree with TRBD1. The germline V gene has CDR1 MDHEN and CDR2 SYDVKM. The CDR3 is 13 amino acids. Unmatched junction bases numbered 4, after V lost 4 bases and J lost 8 bases. Here the CDR3 reads CASSSTGGVGYTF. The DNA of the CDR3 is TGTGCCAGCAGTTCGACAGGGGGCGTAGGCTACACCTTC.

This clonotype was counted at least ten times. This chain connects TRBV12-3 or TRBV12-4 to TRBJ2-3, with 11 positions matching TRBD2. V lost 6 bases to trimming and J lost 4 bases; unmatched junction nucleotides: 6. The CDR3 sequence is 15 residues long. The CDR3 region has the DNA TGTGCCAGCAGCATAGCGGGAGGGGCGTCAGATACGCAGTATTTT. Translated, it gives CASSIAGGASDTQYF.

This clonotype was recorded a few times. This chain connects TRBV3-1 to TRBJ1-6, with 7 bases lining up with TRBD1. The CDR3 loop spans 15 amino acids. Trimming cost V 1 base and J 9 bases; bases outside gene matches: 6. From germline, CDR1 is LGHDT and CDR2 YNNKEL (reference sequence). As DNA, the CDR3 is TGTGCCAGCAGCCAAGCAGGGACAGTTGGTTCACCCCTCCACTTT. Translation: CASSQAGTVGSPLHF.

V is TRBV10-3 and J is TRBJ2-7; 8 positions agree with TRBD1. V trimming: 8 bases; J trimming: 0 bases; junction bases outside the gene matches: 12. This CDR3 has 16 amino acids. Germline V CDR1 and CDR2: ENHRY, SYGVKD. CDR3 sequence (DNA): TGTGCCATCGCTGCCCCCCTGGGGACAGGCTCCTACGAGCAGTACTTC. Its translation is CAIAAPLGTGSYEQYF.

The chain has TRBV5-1 and TRBJ2-1; 9 bases fit TRBD2. The V gene's germline CDR1 is SGHRS and CDR2 YFSETQ. V lost 4 bases and J lost 3; bases outside the gene matches: 11. The CDR3 consists of 17 residues. CDR3 region: CASSRPPLAGNYNEQFF. The CDR3 DNA reads TGCGCCAGCAGCCGACCTCCCCTAGCGGGGAACTACAATGAGCAGTTCTTC.

This clonotype has more than one count but fewer than ten. The chain employs TRBV10-3 and TRBJ1-5, with D possibly matching TRBD1 (6 bases). The V gene's germline CDR1 is ENHRY and CDR2 SYGVKD. Trimming removed 5 bases from V and 5 bases from J, with 13 bases in between. The CDR3 consists of 14 residues. The CDR3 is CAISSNRVDQPQHF. CDR3 coding DNA: TGTGCCATCAGTTCAAACAGGGTCGATCAGCCCCAGCATTTT.

This clonotype was seen a few times. The rearrangement links TRBV12-3 or TRBV12-4 to TRBJ1-4, with TRBD1 as a possible D gene (5 bases). The CDR3 sequence is 15 residues long. V dropped 2 bases and J dropped 3 bases, with 10 bases sitting between them. Here the CDR3 reads CASSLTGGANEKLFF. CDR3 sequence (DNA): TGTGCCAGCAGTTTAACGGGGGGAGCTAATGAAAAACTGTTTTTT.

The rearrangement links TRBV4-2 to TRBJ2-7, with 7 positions matching TRBD2. The CDR3 is made up of 15 amino acids. V shed 1 base and J 4 bases; nucleotides not matched to a gene: 7. Germline CDR1 reads LGHNA; CDR2 reads YNFKEQ. The CDR3 loop is CASSQGPSGNYEQYF. In nucleotides, the CDR3 is TGTGCCAGCAGCCAAGGGCCTAGCGGAAATTACGAGCAGTACTTC.

This clonotype occurred a few times. This rearrangement joins TRBV20-1 to TRBJ2-3; 9 nucleotides match TRBD2. Per the germline V gene, CDR1 is DFQATT and CDR2 is SNEGSKA (reference sequence). The V gene end was trimmed by 0 bases and the J gene end by 4 bases; junction bases not matched to a gene: 5. CDR3 length equals 15 residues. The CDR3 nucleotides are TGCAGTGCTAGAGATGGGCGGGGGGGGGCAGATACGCAGTATTTT. It yields the protein CSARDGRGGADTQYF.

This clonotype was counted many times. V is TRBV29-1 and J is TRBJ1-6, with 7 bases identical to TRBD1. CDR1 SQVTM and CDR2 ANQGSEA come from the germline V gene. The CDR3 contains 12 residues. Unmatched junction bases numbered 3, after V lost 7 bases and J lost 6 bases. The CDR3 loop is CSAGDSNSPLHF. The CDR3 bases are TGCAGCGCCGGGGACAGTAATTCACCCCTCCACTTT.

This clonotype was found a few times. The chain has TRBV18 and TRBJ2-1, with D tentatively TRBD1 (6 bases). V lost 5 bases and J lost 3, with 11 bases in between. Germline lookup yields CDR1 KGHSH and CDR2 LQKENI. The CDR3 extends over 14 amino acids. In DNA form, the CDR3 reads TGTGCCAGCTCAGTACAGGGTTTCTACAATGAGCAGTTCTTC. Protein product: CASSVQGFYNEQFF.

This chain joins TRBV27 and TRBJ2-1, with 8 nucleotides matching TRBD2. Germline V gene data show CDR1 as MNHEY and CDR2 as SMNVEV (reference sequence). The ends lost 2 bases at V and 2 bases at J; junction bases unmatched: 11. The CDR3 length is 18 residues. The CDR3 reads CASSLVAGSGAPYNEQFF. The CDR3 DNA is TGTGCCAGCAGTTTAGTCGCTGGTAGCGGGGCCCCCTACAATGAGCAGTTCTTC.

The gene calls are TRBV29-1 and TRBJ2-3; tentatively, D is TRBD1 (6 bases). Per the germline V gene, CDR1 is SQVTM and CDR2 is ANQGSEA. The V end was cut by 5 bases, the J end by 4 bases, with 16 bases between. There are 14 residues in the CDR3. As DNA, the CDR3 is TGCAGCGTTTGGAGCCAGGGGTTTGCAGATACGCAGTATTTT. Translating gives CSVWSQGFADTQYF.

V and J are TRBV10-3 and TRBJ2-7; 9 bases are a match to TRBD1. V shed 8 bases and J 3 bases; nucleotides not matched to a gene: 5. The CDR3 extends over 13 amino acids. In germline, CDR1 is ENHRY, CDR2 SYGVKD. The CDR3 DNA reads as TGTGCCATCCGGAGGACAGGGGACTACGAGCAGTACTTC. This encodes CAIRRTGDYEQYF.

This clonotype was counted only a few times. This chain connects TRBV12-3 or TRBV12-4 to TRBJ1-5; possibly TRBD1 for D (5 bases). The CDR3 spans 14 residues. V was pared by 5 bases and J by 3 bases, with 11 bases between. The CDR3 DNA is TGTGCCAGCAGTCCAGGGATTACCAATCAGCCCCAGCATTTT. It yields the protein CASSPGITNQPQHF.

The chain is built from TRBV12-3 or TRBV12-4 and TRBJ2-1; 8 nucleotides agree with TRBD2. This CDR3 has 15 amino acids. J was trimmed by 4 bases and V by 5 bases; bases with no gene match: 7. The CDR3 sequence: CASSPVSGTYNEQFF. The CDR3 DNA reads as TGTGCCAGCAGTCCCGTTAGCGGGACTTACAATGAGCAGTTCTTC.

The CDR3 region is CATRGAFSYNEQFF. In nucleotides, the CDR3 is TGTGCCACCCGTGGAGCGTTTAGCTACAATGAGCAGTTCTTC. J is TRBJ2-1 and V is TRBV24-1; the D is unclear. There are 14 residues in the CDR3. Trimming removed 9 bases from V and 3 bases from J, with 14 bases in between. Germline V gene sequence: CDR1 KGHDR, CDR2 SFDVKD.

This clonotype was seen ten or more times. The chain links TRBV7-2 to TRBJ2-4; D may correspond to TRBD1 or TRBD2 (5 bases each). Germline CDR1 is SGHTA and CDR2 is FQGNSA. Trimming shortened V by 5 bases and J by 7 bases, and 12 bases separated the two germline ends. This CDR3 is 13 amino acids long. CDR3 nucleotide sequence: TGTGCCAGCAGCCCAGGGACGGCGAACATTCAGTACTTC. This codes for CASSPGTANIQYF.

This clonotype was seen repeatedly, ten times or more. The chain is built from TRBV18 and TRBJ2-2; no firm D call. This CDR3 region has 19 residues. The germline V gene has CDR1 KGHSH and CDR2 LQKENI. V dropped 5 bases and J dropped 5 bases, with 27 bases sitting between them. The CDR3: CASSTSDIFIAPATGELFF. DNA of the CDR3: TGTGCCAGCTCAACATCTGACATTTTCATCGCCCCTGCGACCGGGGAGCTGTTTTTT.

Ten or more counts support this clonotype. J is TRBJ2-3 and V is TRBV20-1; 8 bases align to TRBD2. The CDR3 contains 15 residues. Germline loops: CDR1 DFQATT, CDR2 SNEGSKA (reference sequence). V lost 3 bases to trimming and J lost 1 base; unmatched junction nucleotides: 6. The CDR3 here is CSARRREEGTDTQYF. Written as DNA, the CDR3 is TGCAGTGCTAGGAGGCGGGAGGAGGGCACAGATACGCAGTATTTT.

This clonotype appeared many times. This sequence joins TRBV7-9 and TRBJ2-1; 9 bases are a match to TRBD2. The CDR3 runs to 13 residues. After removal of 6 bases from V and 7 bases from J, the junction contained 4 bases not matched to a gene. Germline CDR1 reads SEHNR; CDR2 reads FQNEAQ (reference sequence). The CDR3 DNA reads TGTGCCAGCAGGGGCCTAGCGGGGAATGAGCAGTTCTTC. Its translation: CASRGLAGNEQFF.

V is TRBV20-1 and J is TRBJ1-1; D gene unclear. V was trimmed by 1 base and J by 0 bases, leaving 9 bases between them. Germline-derived CDR1 and CDR2 are DFQATT and SNEGSKA (reference sequence). The CDR3 consists of 14 residues. CDR3: CSARAQPLNTEAFF. CDR3 coding DNA: TGCAGTGCTAGAGCGCAGCCCCTGAACACTGAAGCTTTCTTT.

The chain recombines TRBV19 with TRBJ2-1; D is undetermined. Germline CDR1 and CDR2: LNHDA and SQIVND (reference sequence). The CDR3 contains 15 residues. Trimming stripped 6 bases from V and 0 bases from J, with 12 bases between. Written as DNA, the CDR3 is TGTGCCAGTAGCTTCGAGCTAAGCTCCTACAATGAGCAGTTCTTC. The encoded protein is CASSFELSSYNEQFF.

The rearrangement joins TRBV24-1 to TRBJ2-7; TRBD1 matches 8 bases. V trimming: 2 bases; J trimming: 4 bases; junction bases outside the gene matches: 9. The germline V gene has CDR1 KGHDR and CDR2 SFDVKD. This CDR3 is 16 amino acids long. The CDR3 DNA reads as TGTGCCACCAGTGATTCGGGACAGGCCAGAAGGTACGAGCAGTACTTC. It encodes CATSDSGQARRYEQYF.

This clonotype was counted only a few times. The rearrangement links TRBV7-2 to TRBJ1-4, with TRBD1 identical over 12 bases. CDR3 length: 19 residues. Germline values: CDR1 SGHTA, CDR2 FQGNSA. Unmatched junction bases numbered 7, after V lost 0 bases and J lost 2 bases. In DNA form, the CDR3 reads TGTGCCAGCAGCTTAGCGCCGGGACAGGGGGCCGGGACTAATGAAAAACTGTTTTTT. It encodes CASSLAPGQGAGTNEKLFF.

In its sample, this clonotype was seen a few times. The rearrangement uses TRBV7-9 and TRBJ2-7; D remains ambiguous. The V end was cut by 1 base, the J end by 3 bases, with 13 bases between. This CDR3 comprises 15 residues. Germline loops: CDR1 SEHNR, CDR2 FQNEAQ (reference sequence). CDR3 in amino acids: CASSLGVLTSYEQYF. In DNA, the CDR3 is TGTGCCAGCAGCTTAGGAGTTCTAACAAGCTACGAGCAGTACTTC.

This clonotype appeared many times. The chain carries TRBV5-1 and TRBJ1-1, with D possibly matching TRBD1 (5 bases). This CDR3 has 14 amino acids. The V gene lost 2 bases and the J gene lost 1 base, with 9 bases spanning the gap. CDR1 SGHRS and CDR2 YFSETQ come from the germline V gene. The CDR3 nucleotides read TGCGCCAGCAGCTTTGGGACTCAGAACACTGAAGCTTTCTTT. It codes for CASSFGTQNTEAFF.